Shown below are 20 T cell receptor beta chains from a single sample sequenced in a study of T cell clonality in common variable immunodeficiency. Findings and limits, study-wide: Reportedly, TCR beta sequences from common variable immunodeficiency showed fewer deletions and N-nucleotide insertions.

Which antigens these TCRs recognize remains unknown. Generated by immunoSEQ multiplex PCR, the TCRdb table keeps only in-frame clones and is missing some. There are approximately 35,000 clones in the sample, none observed a single time. Input material: peripheral blood mononuclear cells. These TCRs come from a human donor with common variable immunodeficiency.

To note about this clone: The read terminates 3 residues before the CDR3 end, so the remaining end is supplied by the germline J gene. This chain joins TRBV6-1 and TRBJ2-7; the match to TRBD1 covers 8 bases. J lost 5 bases, V lost 3 bases, and 9 bases had no gene match. The CDR3 loop spans 15 amino acids. Germline V gene sequence: CDR1 MNHNS, CDR2 SASEGT. Partial CDR3 DNA: TGTGCCAGCAGTGATAGAACAGGGGGGCGGGACGAG. Translated, it gives CASSDRTGGRDE. The whole CDR3 is CASSDRTGGRDEQYF.

Points on this clone: The sequenced fragment ends 3 residues before the CDR3 boundary, so the rest is inferred from the germline J gene. This chain joins TRBV11-3 and TRBJ2-7, with TRBD1 matching 8 bases. The CDR3 runs 13 residues. The V and J ends lost 5 bases and 4 bases, in that order; junction bases with no gene match: 4. Germline CDR1 and CDR2: SGHNT and YENEEA. The CDR3 DNA, read in part, is TGTGCCAGCAGCGCCGGGACAGGTTACGAG. As protein: CASSAGTGYE. The whole CDR3 protein reads CASSAGTGYEQYF.

This clone has ten or more counts. The read falls 3 residues short of the CDR3 end, and the missing part is taken from the germline J gene. The V and J genes are TRBV20-1 and TRBJ2-1, with a possible D match to TRBD2 (5 bases). Germline values: CDR1 DFQATT, CDR2 SNEGSKA (reference sequence). The V gene lost 1 base and the J gene lost 6 bases, with 19 bases spanning the gap. The CDR3 contains 16 residues. CDR3 bases read: TGCAGTGCTAGAGCACTCATTCGCCTAGCTGCCAATGAG. Amino acid sequence: CSARALIRLAANE. The complete CDR3 reads CSARALIRLAANEQFF.

In regard to this clone: The CDR3 end falls 3 residues outside the read, so it is completed with the germline J gene. The chain employs TRBV5-4 and TRBJ2-7, with 8 bases lining up with TRBD2. This CDR3 is 14 amino acids long. V shed 5 bases and J 6 bases; nucleotides not matched to a gene: 10. Germline lookup yields CDR1 SGHNT and CDR2 YYREEE (reference sequence). CDR3 DNA, as far as it was read: TGTGCCAGCAGTACCGGGACTAGTCTGACCGAG. Protein product: CASSTGTSLTE. The complete CDR3 reads CASSTGTSLTEQYF.

By share, this clone ranks as medium-sized. CDR3 DNA (partial): TGTGCCATGGGCCTGAGCGGCTCCTACAATGAG. Translating it yields CAMGLSGSYNE. The whole CDR3 sequence reads CAMGLSGSYNEQFF. This chain connects TRBV10-3 to TRBJ2-1, with D possibly being TRBD2 (5 bases). The read gets to within 3 residues of the CDR3 end, and the germline J gene fills in the rest. The CDR3 is made up of 14 amino acids. Deletions cut 9 bases from V and 0 bases from J, with 12 bases between. Looked up from germline, CDR1 is ENHRY and CDR2 is SYGVKD.

Concerning this clone: The sequenced fragment ends 3 residues before the CDR3 boundary, so the rest is inferred from the germline J gene. The gene calls are TRBV13 and TRBJ2-7; TRBD2 agrees at 9 bases. In germline, CDR1 is PRHDT, CDR2 FYEKMQ (reference sequence). The CDR3 has 15 residues. J gave up 3 bases and V 5 bases, and 8 bases lay outside the gene matches. The DNA read from the CDR3 is TGTGCCAGCAGCGGACCTAGCGGGAATCTCTACGAG. This encodes CASSGPSGNLYE. The full CDR3 protein is CASSGPSGNLYEQYF.

This clone was observed at least ten times. Germline is not matched at one junction end, which may reflect a read error. The read terminates 3 residues before the CDR3 end, so the remaining end is supplied by the germline J gene. The chain carries TRBV4-2 and TRBJ2-3; D gene uncertain. The CDR3 runs 14 residues. Germline assignment: CDR1 LGHNA and CDR2 YNFKEQ. Here the CDR3 reads CASSLRGYTDTQYF. CDR3 DNA, as far as it was read: TGCGCCAGCAGCCTCCGCGGCTACACAGATACG.

Note on this clone: The read falls 3 residues short of the CDR3 end, and the missing part is taken from the germline J gene. The chain couples TRBV7-9 to TRBJ2-3; possibly TRBD1 or TRBD2 for D (5 bases each). V dropped 1 base and J dropped 8 bases, with 13 bases sitting between them. CDR3 size: 14 residues. Per germline, CDR1 SEHNR and CDR2 FQNEAQ (reference sequence). CDR3 in amino acids: CASSLGQWGATQYF. CDR3 DNA, as far as it was read: TGTGCCAGCAGCTTAGGACAGTGGGGAGCTACG. The whole variable domain, remainder taken from reference TRBV7-9 and TRBJ2-3, is DTGVSQNPRHKITKRGQNVTFRCDPISEHNRLYWYRQTLGQGPEFLTYFQNEAQLEKSRLLSDRFSAERPKGSFSTLEIQRTEQGDSAMYLCASSLGQWGATQYFGPGTRLTVL.

The table lists this clone with a few counts. The read comes to an end 3 residues before the CDR3 does, leaving the germline J gene to fill in the end. J is TRBJ2-5 and V is TRBV2, with no clear D. With 6 bases removed from V and 0 bases from J, the gap between germline ends came to 11 bases. Germline V gene data show CDR1 as SNHLY and CDR2 as FYNNEI. This CDR3 has 14 amino acids. CDR3 sequence: CASRSSWYQETQYF. The covered CDR3 bases are TGTGCCAGCAGGTCTAGTTGGTACCAAGAGACC.

This clone was counted ten times or more. The read stops 3 residues short of the end of the CDR3; the missing end is completed from the germline J gene. V usage is TRBV14 and J usage is TRBJ2-3, with 7 positions matching TRBD2. The J segment lost 0 bases and the V segment lost 6 bases, leaving 6 bases of the junction unmatched. Germline V gives CDR1 SGHDN, CDR2 FVKESK. The CDR3 sequence is 15 residues long. Incomplete CDR3 DNA: TGTGCCAGCAGTTCACTAGCGTCTAGCACAGATACG. It encodes CASSSLASSTDT. The CDR3, in full, reads CASSSLASSTDTQYF.

In this sample, this clone turned up a few times. The read terminates 3 residues ahead of where the CDR3 ends, so the germline J gene completes it. The chain employs TRBV10-3 and TRBJ1-6; D possibly corresponds to TRBD1 (5 bases). V was clipped by 10 bases and J by 5 bases, with 12 bases between them. The germline V gene has CDR1 ENHRY and CDR2 SYGVKD. The CDR3 runs to 13 residues. The DNA read from the CDR3 is TGTGCCAGCAACGGACAAAATAATTCACCC. Protein: CASNGQNNSP. The whole CDR3 sequence is CASNGQNNSPLHF.

Only a few counts were recorded for this clone. The sequence runs out 3 residues before the end of the CDR3; the remainder is reconstructed from the germline J gene. The chain combines TRBV11-1 with TRBJ2-1; the match to TRBD1 covers 9 bases. Germline trimming cut 3 bases from V and 9 bases from J; bases unmatched to any gene: 9. This CDR3 region has 15 residues. Germline lookup yields CDR1 SGHAT and CDR2 FQDESV (reference sequence). The CDR3 protein is CASSLVTGGYVEQFF. CDR3 DNA (partial): TGTGCCAGCAGCTTGGTAACAGGGGGCTATGTTGAG.

Remarks on this clone: With the read ending 3 residues before the CDR3 end, the germline J gene is used to fill in that end. The chain carries TRBV7-6 and TRBJ2-7; 10 nucleotides agree with TRBD2. CDR1 is SGHVS and CDR2 is FNYEAQ in the germline V gene. V trimming: 2 bases; J trimming: 5 bases; junction bases outside the gene matches: 3. The CDR3 loop spans 14 amino acids. CDR3: CASSLLAGVDEQYF. CDR3 DNA (partial): TGTGCCAGCAGCTTACTAGCGGGAGTCGACGAG.

This clone was detected only a few times. The observed sequence ends 3 residues before the CDR3 terminus, with the missing tail filled in from the germline J gene. The chain is built from TRBV11-2 and TRBJ2-3; D is perhaps TRBD2 (6 bases). V was pared by 5 bases and J by 4 bases, with 13 bases between. Germline V gene sequence: CDR1 SGHAT, CDR2 FQNNGV. There are 14 residues in the CDR3. CDR3 sequence: CASSRDGGPDTQYF. The DNA read from the CDR3 is TGTGCCAGCAGCAGAGACGGGGGTCCAGATACG. The complete variable domain, with remaining parts taken from reference TRBV11-2 and TRBJ2-3, reads EAGVAQSPRYKIIEKRQSVAFWCNPISGHATLYWYQQILGQGPKLLIQFQNNGVVDDSQLPKDRFSAERLKGVDSTLKIQPAKLEDSAVYLCASSRDGGPDTQYFGPGTRLTVL.

This clone occurred a few times. The read is 3 residues too short to cover the CDR3 end, so that end is filled in from the germline J gene. The chain links TRBV7-6 to TRBJ2-7; tentative D call: TRBD2 (6 bases). V dropped 6 bases and J dropped 0 bases, with 18 bases sitting between them. Per germline, CDR1 SGHVS and CDR2 FNYEAQ. The length of the CDR3 is 16 residues. CDR3 residues: CASSLGTRDFSYEQYF. CDR3 DNA (partial): TGTGCCAGCAGTCTAGGGACCCGGGACTTCTCCTACGAG.

Comment on this clone: The read ends 3 residues early relative to the CDR3; the germline J gene fills the gap. This chain links TRBV2 with TRBJ1-1; 11 nucleotides line up with TRBD1. The CDR3 has 16 amino acids. Germline CDR1 reads SNHLY; CDR2 reads FYNNEI. The J segment lost 5 bases and the V segment lost 6 bases, leaving 11 bases of the junction unmatched. The CDR3 here is CASRGQGGGSGTEAFF. The DNA read from the CDR3 is TGTGCCAGCAGGGGACAGGGGGGGGGCTCTGGTACTGAA.

Notes on this clone: The read ends 3 residues shy of where the CDR3 ends; the end is completed using the germline J gene. This chain connects TRBV5-1 to TRBJ1-2, with 8 bases that match TRBD1. The V and J ends lost 3 bases and 5 bases, in that order; junction bases with no gene match: 6. In germline, CDR1 is SGHRS, CDR2 YFSETQ. The CDR3 consists of 14 residues. The CDR3 DNA, read in part, is TGCGCCAGCAGCTGGACGACAGGGGATTATGGC. This encodes CASSWTTGDYG. The entire CDR3 sequence reads CASSWTTGDYGYTF.

Partial CDR3 DNA: TGTGCCAGCAGCTTTAGAGGGGGGGATCAGCCC. Amino acids: CASSFRGGDQP. The CDR3 in its entirety is CASSFRGGDQPQHF. The chain is built from TRBV13 and TRBJ1-5; weak D call: TRBD1 (6 bases). Coverage ceases 3 residues before the CDR3 finishes, and the germline J gene fills in the end. The CDR3 is made up of 14 amino acids. Trimming pared 3 bases from V and 5 bases from J, leaving 11 bases between. CDR1 PRHDT and CDR2 FYEKMQ come from the germline V gene (reference sequence).

In this sample, this clone turned up a few times. The covered CDR3 bases are TGTGCCAGTAGTACCACGGCGACTAGCCGAAGTACCTACGAG. It translates to CASSTTATSRSTYE. The complete CDR3 sequence is CASSTTATSRSTYEQYF. The chain combines TRBV19 with TRBJ2-7; 7 positions match TRBD2. Read coverage stops 3 residues before the CDR3 terminus; the germline J gene supplies the remainder. V shed 4 bases, J shed 2 bases, and the junction held 14 bases outside the gene matches. The CDR3 extends over 17 amino acids. CDR1 and CDR2 from the germline V gene are LNHDA and SQIVND (reference sequence).

This clone was observed at least ten times. The read gets to within 3 residues of the CDR3 end, and the germline J gene fills in the rest. V usage is TRBV18 and J usage is TRBJ2-7; 8 bases match TRBD1. CDR1 is KGHSH and CDR2 is LQKENI in the germline V gene. This CDR3 spans 15 amino acids. The junction had 7 bases not matched to a gene; V was cut back by 4 bases and J by 2 bases. CDR3 amino acids: CASSQGQVQAYEQYF. Partial CDR3 DNA: TGTGCCAGCTCACAGGGACAGGTGCAAGCCTACGAG.